This record concerns one TCR beta chain sequence. Its antigen is unknown. No base quality values were provided; no much bigger clone lies one nucleotide off. V was cut back by 4 bases and J by 7 bases, leaving a gap of 17 bases between them. CDR1 and CDR2 (MGHRA, YSYEKL) derive from the germline V gene. The CDR3, from cysteine to phenylalanine, totals 15 residues. Here the CDR3 DNA is all that survives: 45 bases in frame from base 1. The sample originates from a study of T cells in Graves' hyperthyroidism and ophthalmopathy (dated by TCRdb to the late 2010s). For context, the study as a whole: Peripheral blood was sampled at the time of initial diagnosis, prior to any treatment. TCR V-J signatures able to tell the groups apart were searched for in a discovery cohort of 100 patients, of whom approximately 40 had Graves' ophthalmopathy and about 55 had stable Graves' hyperthyroidism. Prospective prediction of ophthalmopathy was tested in an independent validation cohort consisting of 18 to 20 hyperthyroidism patients and over 15 patients who later progressed to ophthalmopathy. The roughly 91 discovery patients were randomly divided into training and test sets at a 7:3 ratio. Thyroid tissue and blood T-cell repertoires from about six Graves' hyperthyroidism patients were also compared in the study. After blood sampling, hyperthyroidism patients were treated with methimazole at a starting dose of 30 mg daily, and ophthalmopathy patients were treated with high-dose intravenous methylprednisolone. The paper reports TCR Vbeta CDR3 sequencing of 130 to 150 peripheral blood samples: some 44 ophthalmopathy, about 75 hyperthyroidism and roughly 17 progressor patients.

The TCR beta CDR3 regions were amplified from RNA transcripts. For the first round of RT-PCR on the TCR CDR3, the HTBI primer set was used together with the Qiagen OneStep RT-PCR kit. The libraries were constructed in a second round of multiplex PCR and then size-selected and purified. The libraries were sequenced on an Illumina HiSeq2000 using paired-end 100 bp reads. On the study's bioinformatics: SOAPnuke was used to process the raw data, with reads discarded if the reads contained adapters or uncalled bases, had a mean Phred below 15, or lacked an exact constant-primer or identifier match. High-quality paired reads were merged using COPE v1.2.5, and each unique nucleotide sequence was defined as a clonotype. Clonotypes were aligned to IMGT TRBV, TRBD and TRBJ reference segments using MiTCR v1.1. The analysis included only V-J combinations with a frequency above 0.0001, which together covered 99% to 99.2% of the repertoires. The TCS score was defined as F50 (clonal expansion) divided by E x V (chaos), with BLOSUM62-based TCRdist calculated between CDR3 peptides within each V-J. Welch's t-statistics and random forest reduced roughly 500 V-J features to about 12, which were used in a naive Bayes classifier (R e1071). TCRdb reprocessed the public reads (quality trimming at Q25 with fastp, clone calling with MiXCR) and kept in-frame beta chains. Rows merge per CDR3 protein into single entries with the most common DNA and genes. Clone size and V and J calls follow TCRdb, not the original study. Counted in this sample were 600,000 to 900,000 distinct CDR3 sequences; 15% to 20% of them appeared once. Clones ranked in the top ten supply around 8% of the sample.

Graves' hyperthyroidism was defined as stable when no progression to ophthalmopathy occurred over 18 months of follow-up. Hyperthyroidism patients were newly diagnosed, had a disease duration of under 2 months, and were aged 18 to 65 years. Exclusion was applied to patients with uncontrolled infections, other autoimmune diseases, pregnancy or lactation. Clinical symptoms, serum thyroxine and TRAb, thyroid ultrasound, and orbital computed tomography formed the basis for the diagnoses. PBMCs were isolated from roughly 10 ml of fresh peripheral blood by Ficoll-Paque density gradient centrifugation. Trizol reagent was used to extract total RNA, and RNA quality was then checked on an Agilent 2100 Bioanalyzer. General conclusions and limits of the study: In validation, progression to ophthalmopathy was predicted by the model with nearly 71% sensitivity and roughly 76% specificity, a median of roughly 6.4 months before onset. Blood samples also contained most of the expanded thyroid clonotypes (frequency above 0.001), which suggests that blood repertoires may reflect thyroid immune responses. In cross-validation, a model built on a 13 V-J signature told ophthalmopathy apart from stable hyperthyroidism with approximately 90% sensitivity and around 81% specificity, and in testing the same model reached 80%/75%. No statistical method was used to set the sample size in advance, and investigators knew the group allocation.

The sequence was obtained from a man aged 18 to 29 with Graves' hyperthyroidism. The sequenced sample was blood. Here the chain combines TRBV4-1 and TRBJ2-1; no D gene can be assigned with confidence. At the DNA level, the sequence is TGCGCCAGCAGCCGAGAGGTTTCTATGGGGAATGAGCAGTTCTTC. Its protein is CASSREVSMGNEQFF.